The 3 T cell receptor beta chains below were found in one sample sequenced in a study of regulatory T cells in long-lasting Graves disease. iRepertoire HTBI primers and Arm-PCR of CDR3 regions built TCR beta libraries. TCRdb reanalysed the multiplex PCR reads using MiXCR and keeps one entry per CDR3 protein. The repertoire includes 400,000 to 500,000 distinct CDR3 sequences, 20% to 25% of them detected once, and approximately 15% sits in the top ten. The time point is: persistent/refractory GD, antithyroid drugs over 5 years with positive TRAb. The TCR library was made from RNA extracted from PBMCs. The starting material was peripheral blood mononuclear cells (PBMCs), obtained when the disease was refractory, from a patient treated with antithyroid drugs. These TCRs come from a female donor with Graves disease.

This clonotype was observed a handful of times. The V call is TRBV29-1, the J call TRBJ2-7; tentatively, D is TRBD2 (6 bases). Trimming cost V 0 bases and J 4 bases, with 16 bases left between them. Germline CDR1 SQVTM, CDR2 ANQGSEA. The CDR3 sequence is 15 residues long. CDR3 sequence reads: CSVEDPGDGGYEQYF. The CDR3 DNA follows: TGCAGCGTTGAAGATCCGGGGGACGGCGGGTACGAGCAGTACTTC.

The sample holds many counts of this clonotype. The chain links TRBV28 to TRBJ1-1; D remains ambiguous. There are 14 residues in the CDR3. Germline loops: CDR1 MDHEN, CDR2 SYDVKM. Trimming removed 3 bases from V and 6 bases from J, with 14 bases in between. CDR3 DNA sequence: TGTGCCAGCAGTTTCCTATTAAGGAAGGCTGAAGCTTTCTTT. It yields the protein CASSFLLRKAEAFF.

The V gene is TRBV3-1, the J gene TRBJ2-5; 8 bases match TRBD2. Matching the DNA end better, TRBJ2-1 makes the J call doubtful. The germline gives CDR1 LGHDT, CDR2 YNNKEL (reference sequence). This CDR3 region has 16 residues. The CDR3 sequence is CASSQATGLVHNEQFF. In DNA form, the CDR3 reads TGTGCCAGCAGCCAAGCCACGGGACTAGTCCACAATGAGCAGTTCTTC.